The 23 T cell receptor beta chains in this list originate from one sample, sequenced in a study of T cells in Graves' hyperthyroidism and ophthalmopathy. Amplification targeted TCR beta CDR3 regions from RNA transcripts. A first-round RT-PCR of the TCR CDR3 used the HTBI primer set. Each CDR3 protein gets one entry after TCRdb re-called the multiplex PCR reads with MiXCR. Of about 700,000 distinct CDR3 sequences in the sample, around 15% were seen once. Sequenced material: blood. These receptors all come from a woman aged 18-29 years with Graves' hyperthyroidism.

This chain connects TRBV24-1 to TRBJ2-2; D might be TRBD2 (5 bases). Germline V gene sequence: CDR1 KGHDR, CDR2 SFDVKD. Trimming removed 12 bases at V and 1 base at J, with 11 bases between. This CDR3 contains 13 residues. For the CDR3, the DNA is TGTGCCGCCCGGGCGGGGAACACCGGGGAGCTGTTTTTT. Amino acids: CAARAGNTGELFF.

The chain has TRBV7-9 and TRBJ2-3; 7 nucleotides match TRBD2. Germline V lookup: CDR1 SEHNR, CDR2 FQNEAQ (reference sequence). J gave up 9 bases and V 5 bases, and 8 bases lay outside the gene matches. There are 13 residues in the CDR3. The CDR3: CASSTRTRGTQYF. The DNA for the CDR3 is TGTGCCAGCAGCACCCGGACTAGGGGCACGCAGTATTTT.

This clonotype was observed at least ten times. The chain joins TRBV7-2 to TRBJ2-7; D gene unclear. Between the trimmed V and J ends, which lost 1 base and 4 bases, there was a span of 11 bases. The CDR3 is made up of 14 amino acids. Germline CDR1 is SGHTA and CDR2 is FQGNSA. The CDR3 protein is CASSLGLGRYEQYF. Written as DNA, the CDR3 is TGTGCCAGCAGCTTAGGGCTAGGCAGATACGAGCAGTACTTC.

This clonotype came up a few times. CDR3 protein: CASSPHLGVETQYF. The CDR3 nucleotides are TGTGCCAGCAGCCCCCACCTGGGGGTGGAGACCCAGTACTTC. The V and J genes are TRBV7-3 and TRBJ2-5; D possibly uses TRBD1 or TRBD2 (5 bases each). This CDR3 contains 14 residues. V lost 5 bases and J 5 bases, leaving 15 bases between the germline ends. Germline V lookup: CDR1 SGHTA, CDR2 FQGTGA.

There are a few counts of this clonotype. V usage is TRBV24-1 and J usage is TRBJ2-2; maybe TRBD1 (5 bases). Germline V gene lookup returns CDR1 KGHDR and CDR2 SFDVKD. The CDR3 runs 17 residues. V was pared by 1 base and J by 5 bases, with 16 bases between. This chain's CDR3 is CATSDFTGHGVTGELFF. The CDR3 coding sequence is TGTGCCACCAGTGATTTCACAGGACATGGGGTGACCGGGGAGCTGTTTTTT.

The chain couples TRBV3-1 to TRBJ2-3; D gene uncertain. With 1 base removed from V and 6 bases from J, the gap between germline ends came to 17 bases. The CDR3 totals 16 residues. CDR1 LGHDT and CDR2 YNNKEL come from the germline V gene (reference sequence). CDR3 coding DNA: TGTGCCAGCAGCCAAGGGCCGACGCGCTTCTCGGATACGCAGTATTTT. It yields the protein CASSQGPTRFSDTQYF.

This clonotype was seen a few times. The chain couples TRBV2 to TRBJ2-3, with D possibly being TRBD2 (6 bases). Germline V CDR1 and CDR2: SNHLY, FYNNEI. The CDR3 extends over 14 amino acids. Trimming took 9 bases from V and 4 from J, leaving 17 bases between them. CDR3 loop: CASHGGASADTQYF. The CDR3 DNA reads as TGTGCCAGTCATGGAGGGGCCAGCGCAGATACGCAGTATTTT.

This clonotype has ten or more counts. The chain employs TRBV27 and TRBJ2-3; no firm D call. Trimming stripped 3 bases from V and 4 bases from J, with 5 bases between. Looked up from germline, CDR1 is MNHEY and CDR2 is SMNVEV (reference sequence). The CDR3 is 12 amino acids. This chain's CDR3 is CASSFISDTQYF. In DNA, the CDR3 is TGTGCCAGCAGTTTTATATCAGATACGCAGTATTTT.

There are a few counts of this clonotype. The chain links TRBV6-2 or TRBV6-3 to TRBJ1-2; D is uncertain. Trimming stripped 2 bases from V and 3 bases from J, with 19 bases between. This CDR3 is 17 amino acids long. Germline loops: CDR1 MNHEY, CDR2 SVGEGT. CDR3 coding DNA: TGTGCCAGCAGTTACCACCGGTTCTTTAGGAGAGACTATGGCTACACCTTC. Translated, it gives CASSYHRFFRRDYGYTF.

This clonotype occurred a few times. This may arise from a read error, as a much more abundant clone is one base away. The chain carries TRBV7-2 and TRBJ1-5, with D hard to call. CDR1 and CDR2 (germline): SGHTA, FQGNSA. Trimming removed 2 bases at V and 3 bases at J, with 5 bases between. This CDR3 has 13 residues. The CDR3: CASSLSNNQPQHF. The CDR3 nucleotides are TGTGCCAGCAGCTTAAGTAACAATCAGCCCCAGCATTTT.

This clonotype was detected a few times. The V gene is TRBV3-1, the J gene TRBJ2-7; tentatively, D is TRBD1 (5 bases). Germline CDR1 and CDR2: LGHDT and YNNKEL (reference sequence). The CDR3 has 16 residues. Trimming took off 0 bases at V and 5 bases at J, with 17 bases between the two ends. The DNA of the CDR3 is TGTGCCAGCAGCCAAGAGTCCTTTGTAGGGGCGAACGAGCAGTACTTC. Its translation is CASSQESFVGANEQYF.

This chain links TRBV19 with TRBJ2-3, with D perhaps being TRBD1 or TRBD2 (5 bases each). Germline V CDR1 and CDR2: LNHDA, SQIVND (reference sequence). The CDR3 totals 14 residues. V gave up 7 bases and J gave up 6 bases, with 17 bases separating them. The CDR3 nucleotides read TGTGCCAGTAACGCTAGGGACCGTTGGGATACGCAGTATTTT. Its protein product is CASNARDRWDTQYF.

This clonotype has just a few counts. This rearrangement joins TRBV4-1 to TRBJ2-1, with D unresolved. The CDR3 contains 12 residues. Trimming took 0 bases from V and 9 from J, leaving 6 bases between them. In germline, CDR1 is MGHRA, CDR2 YSYEKL. The CDR3: CASSQDQREQFF. Here the CDR3 DNA reads TGCGCCAGCAGCCAAGATCAGCGTGAGCAGTTCTTC.

This clonotype has ten or more counts. V and J are TRBV3-1 and TRBJ2-1, with D perhaps assigned TRBD1 or TRBD2 (5 bases each). Germline V gene sequence: CDR1 LGHDT, CDR2 YNNKEL (reference sequence). Trimming left V 6 bases short and J 13 bases short, with 13 bases between. The CDR3 covers 11 residues. The CDR3 loop is CASRWGSDQFF. The CDR3 region has the DNA TGTGCCAGCAGATGGGGGAGTGATCAGTTCTTC.

This clonotype was seen a handful of times. The genes are TRBV20-1 and TRBJ1-2; TRBD1 is a possible D gene (5 bases). CDR1 DFQATT and CDR2 SNEGSKA come from the germline V gene (reference sequence). Trimming stripped 2 bases from V and 1 base from J, with 8 bases between. The CDR3 runs 13 residues. The CDR3 DNA is TGCAGTGCTAGACGTGGGGGTAACTATGGCTACACCTTC. Its protein is CSARRGGNYGYTF.

The J gene is TRBJ2-5, the V gene TRBV27, with D maybe TRBD2 (6 bases). V was cut by 3 bases and J by 5 bases, with 10 bases left in between. Germline V gene sequence: CDR1 MNHEY, CDR2 SMNVEV (reference sequence). The CDR3 runs 13 residues. CDR3 region: CASSFREWETQYF. In nucleotides, the CDR3 is TGTGCCAGCAGTTTTCGGGAGTGGGAGACCCAGTACTTC.

This clonotype has more than one count but fewer than ten. The rearrangement uses TRBV6-6 and TRBJ1-5; maybe TRBD1 (6 bases). V was cut by 0 bases and J by 7 bases, with 16 bases left in between. Per germline, CDR1 MNHNY and CDR2 SVGAGI (reference sequence). This CDR3 spans 16 amino acids. The CDR3 spells CASSYSQGGGGQPQHF. The CDR3, as DNA: TGTGCCAGCAGTTACTCTCAAGGGGGGGGCGGGCAGCCCCAGCATTTT.

This clonotype has a count of ten or more. The chain combines TRBV2 with TRBJ2-4; D is possibly TRBD2 (6 bases). The length of the CDR3 is 16 residues. In germline, CDR1 is SNHLY, CDR2 FYNNEI. V was cut by 9 bases and J by 0 bases, with 18 bases left in between. CDR3 in amino acids: CASGSPGLLAKNIQYF. CDR3 DNA: TGTGCCAGTGGGAGCCCGGGACTTCTAGCCAAAAACATTCAGTACTTC. Supplemented by reference TRBV2 and TRBJ2-4, the full variable domain reads EPEVTQTPSHQVTQMGQEVILRCVPISNHLYFYWYRQILGQKVEFLVSFYNNEISEKSEIFDDQFSVERPDGSNFTLKIRSTKLEDSAMYFCASGSPGLLAKNIQYFGAGTRLSVL.

This clonotype was detected a few times. In DNA form, the CDR3 reads TGTGCCAGCAGCCTCCGTCCCTATGGCTACACCTTC. It encodes CASSLRPYGYTF. The rearrangement uses TRBV13 and TRBJ1-2; D uncertain. This CDR3 has 12 residues. V gave up 5 bases and J gave up 4 bases, with 8 bases separating them. Germline V lookup: CDR1 PRHDT, CDR2 FYEKMQ (reference sequence).

This clonotype was picked up many times. This rearrangement joins TRBV29-1 to TRBJ2-5, with 10 bases aligning to TRBD2. CDR3 length: 17 residues. J lost 3 bases, V lost 5 bases, and 15 bases had no gene match. The V gene's germline CDR1 is SQVTM and CDR2 ANQGSEA. The CDR3 spells CSVPAFPLAGVKETQYF. CDR3 DNA sequence: TGCAGCGTTCCCGCGTTCCCCCTAGCGGGAGTGAAAGAGACCCAGTACTTC.

This chain uses TRBV20-1 with TRBJ2-1; TRBD2 agrees at 7 bases. The V segment lost 1 base and the J segment 7 bases; nucleotides outside the gene matches: 7. This CDR3 region has 14 residues. Germline loops: CDR1 DFQATT, CDR2 SNEGSKA (reference sequence). CDR3 in amino acids: CSARGLAGMNEQFF. The CDR3 DNA reads TGCAGTGCTAGAGGACTAGCAGGTATGAATGAGCAGTTCTTC.

There are many counts of this clonotype. The chain is built from TRBV27 and TRBJ2-1; possibly TRBD2 for D (6 bases). Germline CDR1 MNHEY, CDR2 SMNVEV (reference sequence). Between the trimmed V and J ends, which lost 5 bases and 5 bases, there was a span of 16 bases. The CDR3 has 15 amino acids. The CDR3 nucleotides are TGTGCCAGCAGTCGGGTACGAGCGGGCCACAATGAGCAGTTCTTC. Translated: CASSRVRAGHNEQFF.

This clonotype was observed a few times. The V gene is TRBV7-3, the J gene TRBJ2-1; 9 bases line up with TRBD2. Losses at the gene ends were 2 bases for V and 9 bases for J; bases not matched to a gene: 8. This CDR3 spans 15 amino acids. The germline CDR1 and CDR2 sequences are SGHTA and FQGTGA. The CDR3 coding sequence is TGTGCCAGCAGCTTACGGGGGCGGGAGGGCAGTGAGCAGTTCTTC. Amino acid sequence: CASSLRGREGSEQFF.